The entry that follows covers one TCR beta chain sequence. This entry comes from a study of shared clonotypes between healthy human individuals. The naive CD8 population came from CD45RO-negative cells selected for CCR7, without terminally differentiated effector memory CD45RA+ cells. CDR1 is SGHDN and CDR2 is FVKESK in the germline V gene. V was trimmed by 0 bases and J by 4 bases, leaving 4 bases between them. The CDR3 extends over 14 amino acids. At deep level, the assay was performed. Repertoires were generated with immunoSEQ multiplex PCR, while TCRdb's copy carries only in-frame clones and drops some. The sample has roughly 2 million clones; about 94% are singletons.

Material for sequencing was naive CD8+ T cells sorted from blood. V usage is TRBV14 and J usage is TRBJ1-6; D gene uncertain. The TCR comes from a man between 18 and 35 years old in good health. CDR3 nucleotide sequence: TGTGCCAGCAGCCAAGAACAGTATAATTCACCCCTCCACTTT. Translation: CASSQEQYNSPLHF.